The subject of this entry is one T cell receptor beta chain. The antigen remains unidentified. Germline lookup yields CDR1 SGHDN and CDR2 FVKESK. This CDR3 contains 14 residues. V lost 2 bases and J lost 5, with 9 bases in between. This sample was taken from a study of long-term antiretroviral therapy in people with HIV. With survey level as its setting, the immunoSEQ assay was v3.0. Here immunoSEQ multiplex PCR was the method, and the copy in TCRdb shows in-frame clones only, minus some. Of 25,000 to 30,000 clones listed, approximately 92% are singletons. Study conclusions and caveats: Pre-ART expanded clones dominated the repertoire at every time point. Control repertoires displayed wider CDR3 length ranges than the HIV repertoires. After ART, diversity increased yet remained lower than transplant donor controls.

The chain has TRBV14 and TRBJ2-2; no clear D. The material was unsorted PBMCs, obtained just over 5 years after starting antiretroviral therapy. This receptor was obtained from a woman between 35 and 50 years old with HIV. The CDR3 coding sequence is TGTGCCAGCAGCCAACGCCAACTAACCGGGGAGCTGTTTTTT. This sequence encodes CASSQRQLTGELFF.